The clone carrying this T cell receptor beta chain has just a few counts. Its antigen remains unknown. The length of the CDR3 is 12 residues. Trimming cost V 6 bases and J 8 bases, with 11 bases left between them. Germline V CDR1 and CDR2: MNHEY, SVGEGT. TCRdb recomputed calls from the reads with MiXCR, one row per CDR3 protein. The data hold roughly 180,000 distinct CDR3 sequences, with roughly a fifth observed a single time. This sample was included in a study of T cell repertoires in cytomegalovirus infection. Overall study context: HLA-B-restricted CMV epitopes that are well studied, plus recently identified HLA-C-restricted ones, were used by the study.

The origin of this receptor is a human donor in good health (CMV status not recorded). Some clones in this sample may be carry-over from other donors' samples. Specimen: CD8+ T cells from cultured PBMCs, collected from culture after CMV antigen stimulation. The rearrangement uses TRBV6-2 or TRBV6-3 and TRBJ2-4; weak D call: TRBD2 (7 bases). This CDR3 is CASSTGRDIQYF. The CDR3, as DNA: TGTGCCAGCAGCACAGGGAGGGACATTCAGTACTTC.